This TCR beta chain was identified during a study of cytomegalovirus exposure and HLA in healthy donors. Repertoires were generated with immunoSEQ multiplex PCR, while TCRdb's copy carries only in-frame clones and drops some. The sample carries about 79,000 clones, 93% recorded once. This CDR3 is 15 amino acids long. V lost 4 bases to trimming and J lost 0 bases, with 14 bases between them. Germline V CDR1 and CDR2: SGHRS, YFSETQ. The donors were part of the approximately 120-subject validation cohort, which stood apart from the roughly 680-subject first cohort. The sequenced material came from PBMCs. The TCR sequence derives from a woman under 40 in good health and CMV-seronegative. The chain has TRBV5-1 and TRBJ2-7, with D possibly being TRBD2 (6 bases). CDR3 DNA sequence: TGCGCCAGCAGCCCCGGGGGACTCAACTCCTACGAGCAGTACTTC. It is translated as CASSPGGLNSYEQYF.